The 3 T cell receptor beta chains listed next were all sequenced from one sample in a study of T cell responses to AZD1222 COVID-19 vaccine. Clones were sequenced by immunoSEQ multiplex PCR, and TCRdb holds only the in-frame ones, with some missing. The sample yields roughly 150,000 clones, just over 90% seen once. Sequenced here: peripheral blood, sampled on day 0 of AZD1222 vaccination. These receptors were collected from an adult in good health.

This clone has a handful of counts. The chain is built from TRBV4-1 and TRBJ2-1, with 14 bases matching TRBD2. The V gene's germline CDR1 is MGHRA and CDR2 YSYEKL. With 10 bases clipped from V and 0 bases from J, the junction kept 8 bases outside the gene matches. The length of the CDR3 is 17 residues. The chain's CDR3 is CATSGLAGESSYNEQFF. CDR3 nucleotide sequence: TGCGCCACTTCGGGACTAGCGGGAGAAAGCTCCTACAATGAGCAGTTCTTC.

The chain has TRBV6-2 or TRBV6-3 and TRBJ2-7; D gene unclear. The V gene lost 0 bases and the J gene lost 3 bases, with 18 bases spanning the gap. The germline V gene has CDR1 MNHEY and CDR2 SVGEGT. This CDR3 is built from 17 residues. The CDR3 DNA reads as TGTGCCAGCAGTTACTCGATAGGCTACCTAAACGTCTACGAGCAGTACTTC. Its protein product is CASSYSIGYLNVYEQYF.

The J gene is TRBJ2-7, the V gene TRBV4-1; 7 bases align to TRBD1. Germline V gene data show CDR1 as MGHRA and CDR2 as YSYEKL. Germline trimming cut 0 bases from V and 3 bases from J; bases unmatched to any gene: 8. The CDR3 spans 16 residues. CDR3 nucleotide sequence: TGCGCCAGCAGCCAAGATGATAAGACAGGGTTCTACGAGCAGTACTTC. Its translation is CASSQDDKTGFYEQYF.